The 24 T cell receptor beta chains in this list originate from one sample, sequenced in a study of blood T cell repertoires in COVID-19. Only in-frame clones appear in the TCRdb table, and some are missing; sequencing was by immunoSEQ multiplex PCR. Seen here are some 60,000 clones, around 86% observed once, and the top ten hold under 8%. The sequenced sample consisted of peripheral blood. The origin of the receptors is a human donor with active COVID-19. The donor label of this sample is uncertain.

The genes are TRBV7-3 and TRBJ2-3; D is uncertain. V was pared by 0 bases and J by 4 bases, with 5 bases between. CDR1 and CDR2 from the germline V gene are SGHTA and FQGTGA. The CDR3 has 13 amino acids. The CDR3 is CASSLTRSDTQYF. DNA for the CDR3: TGTGCCAGCAGCTTAACGAGGTCAGATACGCAGTATTTT.

V and J are TRBV5-1 and TRBJ2-1, with a tentative D call TRBD1 (5 bases). Trimming shortened V by 4 bases and J by 1 base, and 12 bases separated the two germline ends. The CDR3 runs 15 residues. Germline V gene lookup returns CDR1 SGHRS and CDR2 YFSETQ. Here the CDR3 DNA reads TGCGCCAGCAGCGCCAGGGTGGAGTCCTACAATGAGCAGTTCTTC. This codes for CASSARVESYNEQFF.

The J gene is TRBJ2-1, the V gene TRBV7-3; 13 nucleotides agree with TRBD2. The CDR3 covers 15 residues. The J segment lost 8 bases and the V segment lost 3 bases, leaving 4 bases of the junction unmatched. Germline V lookup: CDR1 SGHTA, CDR2 FQGTGA. The CDR3 region is CASSFGTSGIYEQFF. In DNA, the CDR3 is TGTGCCAGCAGCTTCGGGACTAGCGGGATCTATGAGCAGTTCTTC.

There are a few counts of this clone. The CDR3 DNA is TGTGCCAGTAGTACAGGAGGAGGGGAAGAGACCCAGTACTTC. Its protein product is CASSTGGGEETQYF. The chain recombines TRBV19 with TRBJ2-5, with D perhaps matching TRBD2 (6 bases). V dropped 4 bases and J dropped 3 bases, with 12 bases sitting between them. The CDR3 length is 14 residues. Germline V gene lookup returns CDR1 LNHDA and CDR2 SQIVND (reference sequence).

This rearrangement joins TRBV9 to TRBJ2-1, with 10 bases aligning to TRBD2. The CDR3 spans 19 residues. Germline V gene data show CDR1 as SGDLS and CDR2 as YYNGEE. The junction had 10 bases not matched to a gene; V was cut back by 0 bases and J by 1 base. DNA of the CDR3: TGTGCCAGCAGCGTAGGGGCTAGCGGGAGTGGAGGGTCCTACAATGAGCAGTTCTTC. It encodes CASSVGASGSGGSYNEQFF.

Only one count was recorded for this clone. V usage is TRBV28 and J usage is TRBJ2-7; no firm D call. The CDR3 consists of 13 residues. Trimming shortened V by 6 bases and J by 5 bases, and 14 bases separated the two germline ends. Per the germline V gene, CDR1 is MDHEN and CDR2 is SYDVKM. CDR3 sequence: CASRFANTNEQYF. The CDR3 DNA reads TGTGCCAGCAGATTTGCTAATACCAACGAGCAGTACTTC.

This clone appeared a few times. The chain uses TRBV5-8 and TRBJ2-2; the D gene is possibly TRBD1 (6 bases). Germline CDR1 and CDR2: SGHTS and YDEGEE. The CDR3 loop spans 15 amino acids. The V end was cut by 6 bases, the J end by 1 base, with 13 bases between. CDR3 amino acids: CASTLGQKNTGELFF. Written as DNA, the CDR3 is TGTGCCAGCACTCTGGGACAAAAGAACACCGGGGAGCTGTTTTTT.

This chain connects TRBV7-3 to TRBJ2-3, with 10 bases matching TRBD2. CDR1 and CDR2 from the germline V gene are SGHTA and FQGTGA. The V and J ends lost 3 bases and 2 bases, in that order; junction bases with no gene match: 2. The CDR3 covers 15 residues. The CDR3 loop reads CASSFLAGATDTQYF. The CDR3 DNA reads as TGTGCCAGCAGCTTTCTAGCGGGAGCCACAGATACGCAGTATTTT.

The chain recombines TRBV27 with TRBJ1-3, with a weak D call TRBD1 (6 bases). Germline V gene sequence: CDR1 MNHEY, CDR2 SMNVEV (reference sequence). V was pared by 6 bases and J by 0 bases, with 12 bases between. The CDR3 spans 15 residues. CDR3 residues: CASRQLGASGNTIYF. The CDR3 DNA reads TGTGCCAGCAGGCAGTTGGGGGCCTCTGGAAACACCATATATTTT.

This clone was picked up one time. The chain couples TRBV21-1 to TRBJ1-5. TRBV21-1 is termed a pseudogene. CDR3 length: 14 residues. In DNA form, the CDR3 reads TGTGCCAGCAGCAAAGTAAGGCGGGAGGCGCCCCAGCATTTT. It translates to CASSKVRREAPQHF.

The V call is TRBV2, the J call TRBJ2-4, with 10 bases lining up with TRBD1. V was pared by 5 bases and J by 6 bases, with 4 bases of the junction left unmatched. The CDR3 contains 14 residues. Per the germline V gene, CDR1 is SNHLY and CDR2 is FYNNEI. CDR3 bases: TGTGCCAGCAGTAGACAGGGGGCCGGAAACATTCAGTACTTC. The encoded protein is CASSRQGAGNIQYF.

This clone was recorded once. This sequence joins TRBV5-1 and TRBJ2-1, with no clear D. In germline, CDR1 is SGHRS, CDR2 YFSETQ. This CDR3 has 12 residues. V lost 0 bases, J lost 9 bases, and 7 bases lay in between. CDR3 region: CASSLGLLEQFF. The CDR3 nucleotides are TGCGCCAGCAGCTTGGGACTCCTTGAGCAGTTCTTC.

J is TRBJ2-1 and V is TRBV9; 11 positions agree with TRBD2. The CDR3 runs 15 residues. Germline-derived CDR1 and CDR2 are SGDLS and YYNGEE. Losses at the gene ends were 4 bases for V and 4 bases for J; bases not matched to a gene: 4. The CDR3 reads CASSIRLAGYNEQFF. As DNA, the CDR3 is TGTGCCAGCAGCATCCGACTAGCGGGATACAATGAGCAGTTCTTC.

This sequence joins TRBV27 and TRBJ2-3, with 9 bases matching TRBD1. This CDR3 is built from 13 residues. Trimming removed 5 bases from V and 8 bases from J; junction bases left unmatched: 5. The germline gives CDR1 MNHEY, CDR2 SMNVEV (reference sequence). In DNA, the CDR3 is TGTGCCAGCAGTACAGGGGGCGGAGGTACGCAGTATTTT. It specifies CASSTGGGGTQYF.

This CDR3 reads CASSFLAGGPVTQYF. The CDR3 DNA is TGTGCCAGCAGCTTCTTAGCGGGAGGGCCTGTCACGCAGTATTTT. This rearrangement joins TRBV5-6 to TRBJ2-3; TRBD2 matches at 11 bases. The V gene end was trimmed by 2 bases and the J gene end by 9 bases; junction bases not matched to a gene: 8. The germline V gene has CDR1 SGHDT and CDR2 YYEEEE. The CDR3 sequence is 15 residues long.

The chain carries TRBV5-1 and TRBJ1-1; D gene uncertain. Germline V gene data show CDR1 as SGHRS and CDR2 as YFSETQ. This CDR3 is built from 13 residues. The germline V and J ends were trimmed by 4 bases and 4 bases, with 11 bases remaining between them. CDR3 residues: CASSPPAGTEAFF. CDR3 sequence (DNA): TGCGCCAGCAGCCCTCCGGCAGGCACTGAAGCTTTCTTT.

The chain joins TRBV11-2 to TRBJ1-1; D may be TRBD1 (6 bases). Between the trimmed V and J ends, which lost 1 base and 5 bases, there was a span of 14 bases. The germline V gene has CDR1 SGHAT and CDR2 FQNNGV. CDR3 length equals 15 residues. As DNA, the CDR3 is TGTGCCAGCAGCTTAGTGCAGGGGAAAATTACTGAAGCTTTCTTT. Protein product: CASSLVQGKITEAFF. The full variable domain, with the rest looked up from reference TRBV11-2 and TRBJ1-1, is EAGVAQSPRYKIIEKRQSVAFWCNPISGHATLYWYQQILGQGPKLLIQFQNNGVVDDSQLPKDRFSAERLKGVDSTLKIQPAKLEDSAVYLCASSLVQGKITEAFFGQGTRLTVV.

This rearrangement joins TRBV27 to TRBJ1-1; D not resolved. The CDR3 has 13 amino acids. Trimming removed 0 bases from V and 3 bases from J, with 5 bases in between. The germline V gene has CDR1 MNHEY and CDR2 SMNVEV (reference sequence). The CDR3 bases are TGTGCCAGCAGTTTATCGCGGGACACTGAAGCTTTCTTT. Protein: CASSLSRDTEAFF.

The chain joins TRBV7-3 to TRBJ2-3; D perhaps matches TRBD2 (6 bases). V was trimmed by 2 bases and J by 5 bases, leaving 14 bases between them. The CDR3 covers 15 residues. Germline V lookup: CDR1 SGHTA, CDR2 FQGTGA. As DNA, the CDR3 is TGTGCCAGCAGCTTAGGAGGGCCCATGGGAGATACGCAGTATTTT. Its protein product is CASSLGGPMGDTQYF.

This rearrangement joins TRBV28 to TRBJ1-5, with D perhaps matching TRBD1 (6 bases). Looked up from germline, CDR1 is MDHEN and CDR2 is SYDVKM. The CDR3 sequence is 15 residues long. Trimming took off 11 bases at V and 1 base at J, with 18 bases between the two ends. CDR3 sequence: CAHAGGTPSNQPQHF. CDR3 in DNA: TGTGCCCATGCGGGTGGGACACCGAGCAATCAGCCCCAGCATTTT.

The chain is built from TRBV7-9 and TRBJ2-5; D possibly corresponds to TRBD2 (7 bases). The CDR3 length is 16 residues. Germline V gene lookup returns CDR1 SEHNR and CDR2 FQNEAQ (reference sequence). Trimming shortened V by 3 bases and J by 5 bases, and 19 bases separated the two germline ends. Here the CDR3 reads CASSFLFGGAVETQYF. CDR3 bases: TGTGCCAGCAGCTTCTTATTTGGGGGGGCCGTGGAGACCCAGTACTTC.

The chain uses TRBV30 and TRBJ1-6; a weak D match, TRBD1 (6 bases). Germline V lookup: CDR1 GTSNPN, CDR2 SVGIG (reference sequence). This CDR3 spans 13 amino acids. Trimming cost V 6 bases and J 8 bases, with 14 bases left between them. As DNA, the CDR3 is TGTGCCTGCTCGGGACAACTCGATTCACCCCTCCACTTT. Encoded protein: CACSGQLDSPLHF.

Turning to this clone: A junction boundary mismatches the germline segment, possibly from a read error. The V gene is TRBV5-4, the J gene TRBJ2-7, with 8 bases fitting TRBD1. Per germline, CDR1 SGHNT and CDR2 YYREEE (reference sequence). The CDR3 has 14 residues. The CDR3 is CASSPWDRPSDLRF. The CDR3 nucleotides are TGTGCCAGCAGCCCCTGGGACAGGCCGTCTGATTTGCGCTTC.

V usage is TRBV19 and J usage is TRBJ2-2; tentative D call: TRBD1 (6 bases). This CDR3 spans 15 amino acids. V was pared by 3 bases and J by 1 base, with 9 bases between. Germline V gene data show CDR1 as LNHDA and CDR2 as SQIVND (reference sequence). CDR3 bases: TGTGCCAGTAGTATCCAGGGGCGGAACACCGGGGAGCTGTTTTTT. This encodes CASSIQGRNTGELFF.